The 16 T cell receptor beta chains below come from one sample, sequenced in a study of blood T cells in healthy people across ages. The use of a sample-barcoded 5' primer and a J-beta primer mix characterized a second PCR of about 7 to 12 cycles. TCRdb fed the 5' RACE reads into MiXCR, producing one record per CDR3 protein. Of some 1.1 million distinct CDR3 sequences in the sample, roughly two fifths are singletons; the top ten hold about an eighth. Sequencing used blood. The receptors here all came from a man younger than 35 in good health.

The CDR3 loop is CASSGYLGGRVYGYTF. The CDR3 nucleotides are TGTGCCAGCAGCGGCTATCTTGGGGGGCGCGTCTATGGCTACACCTTC. The rearrangement uses TRBV9 and TRBJ1-2; TRBD1 is a possible D gene (6 bases). V shed 3 bases and J shed 4 bases, with 19 bases lying between them. The CDR3 covers 16 residues. Germline CDR1 and CDR2: SGDLS and YYNGEE.

The J gene is TRBJ1-2, the V gene TRBV2; no firm D call. Trimming took 2 bases from V and 3 from J, leaving 13 bases between them. Germline CDR1 and CDR2: SNHLY and FYNNEI. This CDR3 has 15 amino acids. The CDR3 coding sequence is TGTGCCAGCAGTGAACTAGACGGGAGCTACTATGGCTACACCTTC. It codes for CASSELDGSYYGYTF. Together with reference TRBV2 and TRBJ1-2, the CDR3 gives the full variable domain: EPEVTQTPSHQVTQMGQEVILRCVPISNHLYFYWYRQILGQKVEFLVSFYNNEISEKSEIFDDQFSVERPDGSNFTLKIRSTKLEDSAMYFCASSELDGSYYGYTFGSGTRLTVV.

This clonotype was seen only a few times. The chain recombines TRBV20-1 with TRBJ1-2; the match to TRBD1 covers 7 bases. Losses at the gene ends were 0 bases for V and 0 bases for J; bases not matched to a gene: 1. This CDR3 region has 14 residues. Germline V gene sequence: CDR1 DFQATT, CDR2 SNEGSKA (reference sequence). CDR3: CSAREDRTNYGYTF. In DNA, the CDR3 is TGCAGTGCTAGAGAGGACAGGACTAACTATGGCTACACCTTC.

The DNA for the CDR3 is TGCAGCGTTGAGGGACGGGGGTCGGCAGATACGCAGTATTTT. As protein: CSVEGRGSADTQYF. The J gene is TRBJ2-3, the V gene TRBV29-1, with D possibly being TRBD2 (6 bases). This CDR3 has 14 amino acids. CDR1 is SQVTM and CDR2 is ANQGSEA in the germline V gene. Trimming stripped 3 bases from V and 4 bases from J, with 14 bases between.

The gene calls are TRBV20-1 and TRBJ2-7; TRBD1 matches 10 bases. The germline gives CDR1 DFQATT, CDR2 SNEGSKA (reference sequence). CDR3 size: 17 residues. With 0 bases clipped from V and 4 bases from J, the junction kept 12 bases outside the gene matches. DNA of the CDR3: TGCAGTGCTAGAGATCGAAGGGGCAGACAGGGGGCTTACGAGCAGTACTTC. Protein: CSARDRRGRQGAYEQYF.

In its sample, this clonotype was seen a few times. The V gene is TRBV20-1, the J gene TRBJ2-7; 10 bases align to TRBD1. CDR3 size: 15 residues. Per germline, CDR1 DFQATT and CDR2 SNEGSKA (reference sequence). V shed 2 bases and J 5 bases; nucleotides not matched to a gene: 9. The chain's CDR3 is CSARPWDRGRNEQYF. CDR3 nucleotide sequence: TGCAGTGCTAGACCCTGGGACAGGGGACGGAACGAGCAGTACTTC.

The chain combines TRBV21-1 with TRBJ2-5; no check of the table's D call, TRBD1, against the DNA was made. TRBV21-1 is a documented pseudogene. CDR3 length equals 16 residues. CDR3: CASSSTPRQGQETQYF. The CDR3 bases are TGTGCCAGCAGCTCGACACCGAGACAGGGTCAAGAGACCCAGTACTTC.

This clonotype was detected only a few times. The chain has TRBV7-2 and TRBJ2-3; TRBD2 agrees at 7 bases. Germline V CDR1 and CDR2: SGHTA, FQGNSA. With V trimmed by 1 base and J by 0 bases, 7 bases remained unmatched. CDR3 size: 17 residues. The CDR3 loop is CASSLVVGGMSTDTQYF. CDR3 bases: TGTGCCAGCAGCTTAGTGGTCGGGGGGATGAGCACAGATACGCAGTATTTT.

This clonotype has only a few counts. The rearrangement joins TRBV20-1 to TRBJ1-2; 7 bases fit TRBD1. Trimming took 4 bases from V and 6 from J; bases not matched to a gene: 8. Germline CDR1 is DFQATT and CDR2 is SNEGSKA (reference sequence). CDR3 length: 13 residues. CDR3 nucleotide sequence: TGCAGTGCTACCGGGACAGCTAAAGATGGCTACACCTTC. It is translated as CSATGTAKDGYTF.

Notes on this clonotype: A clone one base away is much larger, so this may be a read error. This chain joins TRBV20-1 and TRBJ2-1, with 9 bases lining up with TRBD2. The CDR3 totals 15 residues. J gave up 3 bases and V 6 bases, and 9 bases lay outside the gene matches. Germline V gene lookup returns CDR1 DFQATT and CDR2 SNEGSKA (reference sequence). The chain's CDR3 is CSAGRLAEDYNEQFF. The CDR3 nucleotides are TGCAGTGCGGGAAGACTAGCGGAGGACTACAATGAGCAGTTCTTC.

V is TRBV29-1 and J is TRBJ2-1; tentative D call: TRBD2 (6 bases). TRBJ2-7 explains the end of the DNA better; the J call may be wrong. The CDR3 is 14 residues long. Germline V gene lookup returns CDR1 SQVTM and CDR2 ANQGSEA. CDR3 loop: CSVAVGGSYNEQYF. The CDR3 DNA reads as TGCAGCGTTGCAGTCGGGGGTTCCTACAATGAGCAGTACTTC.

The CDR3 DNA is TGTGCCAGCAGTCTCCAGGGTGGGGAGATCCAAGAGACCCAGTACTTC. Protein sequence: CASSLQGGEIQETQYF. The V call is TRBV6-5, the J call TRBJ2-5; D may be TRBD1 or TRBD2 (5 bases each). This CDR3 comprises 16 residues. V was trimmed by 5 bases and J by 1 base, leaving 17 bases between them. Germline CDR1 reads MNHEY; CDR2 reads SVGAGI.

V gene TRBV9 combines with J gene TRBJ2-4; no clear D gene. The closer fit of TRBJ2-5 to the DNA end suggests the J call may be wrong. CDR1 is SGDLS, CDR2 YYNGEE, per germline. CDR3 length: 14 amino acids. CDR3 loop: CASSPESGRETQYF. Written as DNA, the CDR3 is TGTGCCAGCAGCCCCGAGTCAGGTCGGGAGACCCAGTACTTC.

V and J are TRBV2 and TRBJ2-5; D call uncertain. Trimming pared 7 bases from V and 1 base from J, leaving 7 bases between. The CDR3 runs to 12 residues. Germline assignment: CDR1 SNHLY and CDR2 FYNNEI. The CDR3 spells CASIALQETQYF. The CDR3 DNA follows: TGTGCCAGCATTGCGCTCCAAGAGACCCAGTACTTC.

This chain joins TRBV7-9 and TRBJ1-4, with D hard to call. This CDR3 is 14 amino acids long. V was shortened by 2 bases and J by 5 bases, with 9 bases between the two germline ends. Germline CDR1 is SEHNR and CDR2 is FQNEAQ (reference sequence). The chain's CDR3 is CASSLFQENEKLFF. The CDR3 DNA sequence: TGTGCCAGCAGCTTATTCCAGGAAAATGAAAAACTGTTTTTT.

The CDR3 DNA is TGTGCCAGCAGCGTAGAATCAGAGATCTATGGCTACACCTTC. It encodes CASSVESEIYGYTF. The chain carries TRBV7-2 and TRBJ1-2, with D hard to call. Trimming took 5 bases from V and 4 from J, leaving 14 bases between them. The CDR3 consists of 14 residues. Germline V gives CDR1 SGHTA, CDR2 FQGNSA.